These 30 T cell receptor beta chains came from one sample sequenced in a study of cytotoxic CD8 clonotypes in ibrutinib-treated CLL. Sequenced by immunoSEQ multiplex PCR; TCRdb stores in-frame clones only, minus some. The repertoire holds a few hundred thousand clones, with 80% as singletons. This material consisted of PBMCs, taken before ibrutinib treatment. Every receptor here comes from a human donor with chronic lymphocytic leukemia.

The chain has TRBV4-1 and TRBJ2-3; 7 bases map to TRBD1. The CDR3 consists of 17 residues. V shed 0 bases and J 2 bases; nucleotides not matched to a gene: 8. Germline CDR1 is MGHRA and CDR2 is YSYEKL. CDR3 sequence (DNA): TGCGCCAGCAGCCAAGATCGCAGGGGGACAAACACAGATACGCAGTATTTT. It encodes CASSQDRRGTNTDTQYF.

This chain joins TRBV10-1 and TRBJ2-1, with TRBD2 matching over 8 bases. Looked up from germline, CDR1 is WNHNN and CDR2 is SYGVQD (reference sequence). The ends lost 3 bases at V and 3 bases at J; junction bases unmatched: 10. The CDR3 consists of 17 residues. The chain's CDR3 is CASSDWGSGNLYNEQFF. In nucleotides, the CDR3 is TGCGCCAGCAGTGACTGGGGTAGCGGGAATCTCTACAATGAGCAGTTCTTC.

The V gene is TRBV27, the J gene TRBJ2-2; 7 bases agree with TRBD1. V dropped 5 bases and J dropped 6; count of bases not matched to a gene: 9. Per the germline V gene, CDR1 is MNHEY and CDR2 is SMNVEV (reference sequence). CDR3 length: 15 amino acids. The CDR3 region has the DNA TGTGCCAGCAGTCTTGGCGACAGGGTTCCCGGGGAGCTGTTTTTT. Its translation is CASSLGDRVPGELFF.

The genes are TRBV5-6 and TRBJ2-7; TRBD1 aligns across 7 bases. CDR1 SGHDT and CDR2 YYEEEE come from the germline V gene. The CDR3 is made up of 15 amino acids. J was trimmed by 0 bases and V by 4 bases; bases with no gene match: 7. This CDR3 reads CASSPRQGRSYEQYF. The DNA for the CDR3 is TGTGCCAGCAGCCCTCGACAGGGTCGCTCCTACGAGCAGTACTTC.

The chain employs TRBV9 and TRBJ2-3; TRBD2 might be the D (6 bases). The V end was cut by 4 bases, the J end by 2 bases, with 14 bases between. Per the germline V gene, CDR1 is SGDLS and CDR2 is YYNGEE. This CDR3 has 15 amino acids. CDR3 coding DNA: TGTGCCAGCAGCATTAGCGGTTACTCCACAGATACGCAGTATTTT. Protein sequence: CASSISGYSTDTQYF.

V is TRBV29-1 and J is TRBJ2-7; D may correspond to TRBD1 or TRBD2 (5 bases each). This CDR3 has 11 residues. V lost 7 bases to trimming and J lost 13 bases, with 20 bases between them. Germline CDR1 reads SQVTM; CDR2 reads ANQGSEA. The CDR3 DNA sequence: TGCAGCGCCCAATTGGGACGAGCCTTCTACTTC. This gives the protein CSAQLGRAFYF.

The chain joins TRBV7-6 to TRBJ1-1, with D maybe TRBD1 (6 bases). Trimming removed 5 bases at V and 0 bases at J, with 13 bases between. Germline V CDR1 and CDR2: SGHVS, FNYEAQ. The CDR3 consists of 15 residues. In nucleotides, the CDR3 is TGTGCCAGCAGCACCGAGGGGGAATTGAACACTGAAGCTTTCTTT. Amino acids: CASSTEGELNTEAFF.

V usage is TRBV6-5 and J usage is TRBJ1-2; maybe TRBD1 (5 bases). CDR3 length equals 14 residues. CDR1 is MNHEY and CDR2 is SVGAGI in the germline V gene. Trimming left V 2 bases short and J 3 bases short, with 10 bases between. For the CDR3, the DNA is TGTGCCAGCAGTTACATGGGGGGATACTATGGCTACACCTTC. This encodes CASSYMGGYYGYTF.

The chain is built from TRBV6-1 and TRBJ2-2; 9 bases are shared with TRBD1. The CDR3 contains 15 residues. CDR1 and CDR2 from the germline V gene are MNHNS and SASEGT. Losses at the gene ends were 4 bases for V and 3 bases for J; bases not matched to a gene: 3. The CDR3 sequence: CASSATGGYTGELFF. The CDR3 DNA reads TGTGCCAGCAGTGCAACAGGGGGCTACACCGGGGAGCTGTTTTTT.

This clone showed up just once. The chain has TRBV4-3 and TRBJ2-2, with a possible D match to TRBD2 (6 bases). The germline V gene encodes CDR1 LGHNA and CDR2 YSLEER. Trimming cost V 4 bases and J 5 bases, with 14 bases left between them. The CDR3 is 15 residues long. The CDR3 reads CASSRMEGRTGELFF. As DNA, the CDR3 is TGCGCCAGCAGCCGGATGGAGGGGCGAACCGGGGAGCTGTTTTTT.

This clone has a handful of counts. The chain carries TRBV6-5 and TRBJ1-5; D is undetermined. Germline-derived CDR1 and CDR2 are MNHEY and SVGAGI. Trimming took off 7 bases at V and 2 bases at J, with 12 bases between the two ends. This CDR3 has 14 amino acids. The CDR3 nucleotides are TGTGCCAGCACCTGGAGGGCTGGCAATCAGCCCCAGCATTTT. As protein: CASTWRAGNQPQHF.

The V call is TRBV7-9, the J call TRBJ2-1; 9 bases are shared with TRBD1. Germline V gene sequence: CDR1 SEHNR, CDR2 FQNEAQ (reference sequence). Trimming removed 5 bases from V and 3 bases from J; junction bases left unmatched: 5. This CDR3 is built from 15 residues. CDR3 in DNA: TGTGCCAGCAGCCCAGGGGACAGGGACTACAATGAGCAGTTCTTC. The encoded protein is CASSPGDRDYNEQFF.

This clone was recorded a few times. The chain couples TRBV4-2 to TRBJ1-4, with D possibly matching TRBD1 (6 bases). Germline assignment: CDR1 LGHNA and CDR2 YNFKEQ. The CDR3 is 16 amino acids. The ends were cut back, 1 base at V and 0 bases at J, with 9 bases in the middle. CDR3 protein: CASSQGAGATNEKLFF. Written as DNA, the CDR3 is TGTGCCAGCAGCCAAGGCGCAGGGGCAACTAATGAAAAACTGTTTTTT.

This clone came up once. The CDR3: CASSYPSTDTQYF. The CDR3 DNA reads TGTGCCAGCAGTTATCCATCCACAGATACGCAGTATTTT. This chain joins TRBV6-6 and TRBJ2-3; no definite D call. This CDR3 has 13 amino acids. Trimming stripped 3 bases from V and 2 bases from J, with 6 bases between. Germline CDR1 reads MNHNY; CDR2 reads SVGAGI (reference sequence).

V usage is TRBV9 and J usage is TRBJ2-1; the match to TRBD2 covers 9 bases. CDR1 is SGDLS, CDR2 YYNGEE, per germline. The CDR3 covers 15 residues. The V segment lost 4 bases and the J segment 3 bases; nucleotides outside the gene matches: 5. Here the CDR3 reads CASSPIAGVYNEQFF. DNA of the CDR3: TGTGCCAGCAGCCCAATAGCGGGAGTCTACAATGAGCAGTTCTTC. The whole variable domain, remainder taken from reference TRBV9 and TRBJ2-1, is DSGVTQTPKHLITATGQRVTLRCSPRSGDLSVYWYQQSLDQGLQFLIQYYNGEERAKGNILERFSAQQFPDLHSELNLSSLELGDSALYFCASSPIAGVYNEQFFGPGTRLTVL.

The sample holds many counts of this clone. The rearrangement links TRBV9 to TRBJ2-3; D call uncertain. V lost 4 bases and J lost 0, with 18 bases in between. This CDR3 spans 17 amino acids. CDR1 SGDLS and CDR2 YYNGEE come from the germline V gene. The CDR3 here is CASSILPGTTSTDTQYF. CDR3 coding DNA: TGTGCCAGCAGCATCTTGCCGGGCACCACTAGCACAGATACGCAGTATTTT.

The chain uses TRBV28 and TRBJ1-1; 7 bases are shared with TRBD1. The CDR3 contains 11 residues. V lost 8 bases, J lost 11 bases, and 8 bases stayed unmatched. Germline V gene data show CDR1 as MDHEN and CDR2 as SYDVKM. The DNA of the CDR3 is TGTGCCAGCGGTGACAGGGATCGTGCTTTCTTT. It codes for CASGDRDRAFF.

This chain joins TRBV7-9 and TRBJ2-3, with 9 bases aligning to TRBD2. In germline, CDR1 is SEHNR, CDR2 FQNEAQ (reference sequence). V lost 6 bases and J lost 0; bases outside the gene matches: 7. CDR3 length: 16 residues. The CDR3 spells CASRRLADSSTDTQYF. CDR3 DNA: TGTGCCAGCAGGCGACTAGCGGACTCTAGCACAGATACGCAGTATTTT. The full variable domain, completed using reference TRBV7-9 and TRBJ2-3, is DTGVSQNPRHKITKRGQNVTFRCDPISEHNRLYWYRQTLGQGPEFLTYFQNEAQLEKSRLLSDRFSAERPKGSFSTLEIQRTEQGDSAMYLCASRRLADSSTDTQYFGPGTRLTVL.

This chain connects TRBV2 to TRBJ2-7; D is possibly TRBD2 (6 bases). Trimming took 7 bases from V and 3 from J, leaving 16 bases between them. The CDR3 has 14 residues. The germline gives CDR1 SNHLY, CDR2 FYNNEI. The CDR3 nucleotides read TGTGCCAGCATATTTAGCGGAGGAGTCTACGAGCAGTACTTC. As protein: CASIFSGGVYEQYF.

CDR3 in amino acids: CASSPNLRQPQHF. The CDR3 nucleotides are TGTGCCAGCAGCCCCAACCTGAGACAGCCCCAGCATTTT. The chain combines TRBV5-6 with TRBJ1-5; no definite D call. Germline V gene lookup returns CDR1 SGHDT and CDR2 YYEEEE. V was pared by 4 bases and J by 7 bases, with 12 bases between. This CDR3 region has 13 residues.

The chain is built from TRBV6-1 and TRBJ2-7; D is uncertain. Germline CDR1 MNHNS, CDR2 SASEGT. V lost 10 bases and J 7 bases, leaving 23 bases between the germline ends. The CDR3 sequence is 14 residues long. This chain's CDR3 is CATQQEAHPGEQYF. The CDR3 region has the DNA TGTGCCACGCAGCAAGAAGCGCACCCAGGAGAGCAGTACTTC.

This clone has a single count. The chain links TRBV2 to TRBJ2-1; D not certain. Germline V gene sequence: CDR1 SNHLY, CDR2 FYNNEI. This CDR3 spans 14 amino acids. The V end was cut by 5 bases, the J end by 0 bases, with 8 bases between. The CDR3 DNA follows: TGTGCCAGCAGTCCCTTGGGCTCCTACAATGAGCAGTTCTTC. Protein product: CASSPLGSYNEQFF.

This chain joins TRBV10-3 and TRBJ2-7; 9 nucleotides align to TRBD2. This CDR3 has 14 amino acids. Trimming cost V 7 bases and J 6 bases; bases outside gene matches: 10. The germline CDR1 and CDR2 sequences are ENHRY and SYGVKD. Here the CDR3 DNA reads TGTGCCATCACTCCTGGGACTAGCAACGGCGAGCAGTACTTC. Its translation: CAITPGTSNGEQYF.

This clone was recorded only once. This chain uses TRBV7-9 with TRBJ2-1; 10 bases are shared with TRBD2. Germline loops: CDR1 SEHNR, CDR2 FQNEAQ (reference sequence). Trimming removed 5 bases from V and 0 bases from J; junction bases left unmatched: 10. The CDR3 is 18 amino acids. In DNA, the CDR3 is TGTGCCAGCAGCGAAGGGTGGACTAGCGGACGCTCCTACAATGAGCAGTTCTTC. It encodes CASSEGWTSGRSYNEQFF.

The table lists this clone with a few counts. This chain uses TRBV7-7 with TRBJ2-2; a weak D match, TRBD1 (6 bases). The CDR3 loop spans 14 amino acids. Germline CDR1 SSHAT, CDR2 FNYEAQ (reference sequence). V dropped 5 bases and J dropped 5 bases, with 12 bases sitting between them. For the CDR3, the DNA is TGTGCCAGCAGCCCAACAGGGCTTACCGGGGAGCTGTTTTTT. It yields the protein CASSPTGLTGELFF.

This clone showed up just a few times. The chain couples TRBV7-9 to TRBJ1-1, with a tentative D call TRBD1 (5 bases). Germline loops: CDR1 SEHNR, CDR2 FQNEAQ (reference sequence). There are 13 residues in the CDR3. Trimming took 7 bases from V and 0 from J, leaving 9 bases between them. DNA of the CDR3: TGTGCCAGCAACAGGATCATGAACACTGAAGCTTTCTTT. It codes for CASNRIMNTEAFF.

This clone showed up just a few times. The chain uses TRBV11-3 and TRBJ2-4; D not resolved. The V gene lost 5 bases and the J gene lost 7 bases, with 12 bases spanning the gap. The CDR3 is 13 residues long. Germline V lookup: CDR1 SGHNT, CDR2 YENEEA. The DNA for the CDR3 is TGTGCCAGCAGCAGAAGAGGACGGAACATTCAGTACTTC. It encodes CASSRRGRNIQYF.

The genes are TRBV18 and TRBJ1-5; D may be TRBD1 (6 bases). CDR1 KGHSH and CDR2 LQKENI come from the germline V gene. V lost 5 bases and J 6 bases, leaving 11 bases between the germline ends. The CDR3 consists of 13 residues. CDR3 bases: TGTGCCAGCTCAGAAGCAGGGGTTCAGCCCCAGCATTTT. Its protein is CASSEAGVQPQHF.

The rearrangement links TRBV5-5 to TRBJ1-5; unclear D gene. Germline CDR1 and CDR2: SGHKS and YYEKEE (reference sequence). The CDR3 runs to 14 residues. Trimming stripped 0 bases from V and 5 bases from J, with 9 bases between. The CDR3 loop reads CASSLEGNYQPQHF. The CDR3 nucleotides read TGTGCCAGCAGCTTGGAAGGGAACTATCAGCCCCAGCATTTT.

A single count supports this clone. The chain combines TRBV5-6 with TRBJ2-1, with TRBD2 matching 11 bases. The CDR3 length is 13 residues. CDR1 and CDR2 (germline): SGHDT, YYEEEE. With 6 bases clipped from V and 7 bases from J, the junction kept 3 bases outside the gene matches. In DNA, the CDR3 is TGTGCCAGCAAACTAGCGGGAGTTAATGAGCAGTTCTTC. Protein product: CASKLAGVNEQFF.